This T cell receptor (beta chain) was profiled in a study of cytotoxic CD8 clonotypes in ibrutinib-treated CLL. Study summary: Investigators reported about 24 partial and 2 complete responses; after median approximately 74 months, roughly 15 patients remained remitted and some twelve progressed.

Notes on this clone: The target antigen is unknown.

The germline V gene has CDR1 SEHNR and CDR2 FQNEAQ (reference sequence). The V segment lost 3 bases and the J segment 3 bases; nucleotides outside the gene matches: 11. The CDR3 totals 17 residues. Study findings and constraints: Clonality was higher at baseline than in age-matched healthy donors and tracked circulating CD8+ T-cell counts.

Here immunoSEQ multiplex PCR was the method, and the copy in TCRdb shows in-frame clones only, minus some. The data show approximately 200,000 clones, over 60% seen once. The material was PBMCs, obtained after 24 months of ibrutinib treatment. The chain has TRBV7-9 and TRBJ2-7; TRBD2 matches at 10 bases. This TCR was sampled from a human donor with chronic lymphocytic leukemia. The CDR3 here is CASSFPNSLAGNYEQYF. The CDR3 DNA follows: TGTGCCAGCAGCTTCCCAAATTCACTAGCGGGAAACTACGAGCAGTACTTC.